Shown below are 26 T cell receptor beta chains from a single sample sequenced in a study of blood T cell repertoires in COVID-19. Assay: immunoSEQ multiplex PCR; the TCRdb copy retains only in-frame clones and omits some. Here the sample spans about 280,000 clones, approximately 82% being singletons. Sequencing was performed on PBMCs or T cells enriched from blood (not recorded which). The receptors here all came from a man between 40 and 49 years old who had been exposed to COVID-19.

V gene TRBV12-3 or TRBV12-4 combines with J gene TRBJ2-5; 7 bases line up with TRBD1. V lost 8 bases and J lost 1; bases outside the gene matches: 4. This CDR3 spans 13 amino acids. The CDR3 coding sequence is TGTGCCAGCCTCGAGGGGGCCCAAGAGACCCAGTACTTC. Encoded protein: CASLEGAQETQYF.

The table lists this clone with a count of one. The chain combines TRBV12-3 or TRBV12-4 with TRBJ2-7; 7 nucleotides line up with TRBD2. The CDR3 contains 12 residues. The V segment lost 6 bases and the J segment 4 bases; nucleotides outside the gene matches: 3. CDR3 nucleotide sequence: TGTGCCAGCAGGATCGGGAGGTACGAGCAGTACTTC. It encodes CASRIGRYEQYF.

This sequence joins TRBV4-1 and TRBJ1-4, with 8 nucleotides matching TRBD1. Germline V lookup: CDR1 MGHRA, CDR2 YSYEKL. V shed 3 bases, J shed 3 bases, and the junction held 6 bases outside the gene matches. The CDR3 has 16 residues. The CDR3 DNA reads TGCGCCAGCAGCCAGGGTACGGGACAGGCTAATGAAAAACTGTTTTTT. The encoded protein is CASSQGTGQANEKLFF.

There are a few counts of this clone. The chain couples TRBV4-1 to TRBJ1-6; a possible D gene is TRBD1 (5 bases). V lost 2 bases to trimming and J lost 9 bases, with 17 bases between them. Per the germline V gene, CDR1 is MGHRA and CDR2 is YSYEKL. This CDR3 region has 16 residues. The CDR3 is CASSQQGSRGGSPLHF. CDR3 nucleotide sequence: TGCGCCAGCAGCCAACAGGGTTCCCGAGGTGGTTCACCCCTCCACTTT.

The chain has TRBV24-1 and TRBJ1-1, with TRBD1 as a possible D gene (6 bases). This CDR3 has 13 residues. V was pared by 9 bases and J by 5 bases, with 15 bases between. Germline V gives CDR1 KGHDR, CDR2 SFDVKD. CDR3: CATQGQGRTEAFF. The CDR3 DNA is TGTGCCACCCAGGGGCAGGGTAGGACTGAAGCTTTCTTT.

This chain connects TRBV6-5 to TRBJ1-3; D perhaps matches TRBD1 (5 bases). Germline V lookup: CDR1 MNHEY, CDR2 SVGAGI. The CDR3 loop spans 14 amino acids. Trimming pared 6 bases from V and 4 bases from J, leaving 13 bases between. The CDR3 nucleotides are TGTGCCAGCAGCCAGGGTGCGTGGGGAAACACCATATATTTT. This encodes CASSQGAWGNTIYF.

This sequence joins TRBV19 and TRBJ1-1; D perhaps matches TRBD1 (6 bases). The CDR3 runs to 17 residues. Germline loops: CDR1 LNHDA, CDR2 SQIVND (reference sequence). The V and J ends lost 1 base and 1 base respectively, with 16 bases between them. CDR3 loop: CASSIAPTQGRNTEAFF. CDR3 nucleotide sequence: TGTGCCAGTAGTATAGCCCCCACCCAGGGGAGGAACACTGAAGCTTTCTTT.

The CDR3 reads CSASMTGRETQYF. For the CDR3, the DNA is TGCAGTGCTAGTATGACGGGGAGGGAGACCCAGTACTTC. The chain employs TRBV20-1 and TRBJ2-5; D might be TRBD2 (6 bases). The V and J ends lost 3 bases and 5 bases respectively, with 13 bases between them. The CDR3 runs to 13 residues. CDR1 is DFQATT, CDR2 SNEGSKA, per germline (reference sequence).

The rearrangement links TRBV7-6 to TRBJ2-7, with 9 nucleotides matching TRBD1. V shed 3 bases and J 2 bases; nucleotides not matched to a gene: 14. CDR3 length: 18 residues. CDR1 and CDR2 (germline): SGHVS, FNYEAQ. The CDR3: CASSLGGGYGTGTYEQYF. CDR3 DNA: TGTGCCAGCAGCTTGGGGGGTGGATACGGGACAGGGACCTACGAGCAGTACTTC.

The chain couples TRBV12-3 or TRBV12-4 to TRBJ1-5; D may be TRBD1 (5 bases). This CDR3 comprises 13 residues. V lost 6 bases and J 7 bases, leaving 13 bases between the germline ends. For the CDR3, the DNA is TGTGCCAGCAGGCAGGGCTCAGGACAGCCCCAGCATTTT. Translation: CASRQGSGQPQHF.

This chain connects TRBV7-8 to TRBJ2-7; tentatively, D is TRBD2 (5 bases). This CDR3 comprises 13 residues. Trimming shortened V by 7 bases and J by 2 bases, and 12 bases separated the two germline ends. CDR1 is SGHVS and CDR2 is FQNEAQ in the germline V gene. The CDR3 here is CASTGRGTYEQYF. The CDR3 DNA reads TGTGCCAGCACGGGGAGAGGGACCTACGAGCAGTACTTC. Full variable domain (remainder filled in from reference TRBV7-8 and TRBJ2-7): GAGVSQSPRYKVAKRGQDVALRCDPISGHVSLFWYQQALGQGPEFLTYFQNEAQLDKSGLPSDRFFAERPEGSVSTLKIQRTQQEDSAVYLCASTGRGTYEQYFGPGTRLTVT.

The V and J genes are TRBV28 and TRBJ1-4; D is possibly TRBD1 (5 bases). Germline V gene data show CDR1 as MDHEN and CDR2 as SYDVKM. This CDR3 comprises 16 residues. V was clipped by 4 bases and J by 8 bases, with 20 bases between them. The CDR3 nucleotides read TGTGCCAGCAGTTCCCCATACCTGCACCCAGGGGAAAAACTGTTTTTT. Translating it yields CASSSPYLHPGEKLFF.

The chain links TRBV5-4 to TRBJ2-3; 8 bases agree with TRBD1. Trimming took 1 base from V and 5 from J; bases not matched to a gene: 3. Germline CDR1 SGHNT, CDR2 YYREEE (reference sequence). The length of the CDR3 is 14 residues. CDR3 sequence reads: CASSLRQGIDTQYF. The CDR3 DNA is TGTGCCAGCAGCTTGCGACAGGGGATAGATACGCAGTATTTT.

This chain connects TRBV11-2 to TRBJ2-6, with D maybe TRBD2 (5 bases). Trimming removed 1 base at V and 0 bases at J, with 7 bases between. Looked up from germline, CDR1 is SGHAT and CDR2 is FQNNGV. This CDR3 region has 16 residues. CDR3 coding DNA: TGTGCCAGCAGCTTAGCGGGGAACTCTGGGGCCAACGTCCTGACTTTC. Translated: CASSLAGNSGANVLTF.

The rearrangement uses TRBV5-5 and TRBJ2-7, with D possibly matching TRBD2 (6 bases). The CDR3 contains 14 residues. From germline, CDR1 is SGHKS and CDR2 YYEKEE (reference sequence). The germline V and J ends were trimmed by 0 bases and 7 bases, with 14 bases remaining between them. The chain's CDR3 is CASSLEEGRWEQYF. The CDR3, as DNA: TGTGCCAGCAGCTTGGAGGAGGGGAGGTGGGAGCAGTACTTC.

To note about this clone: This may be a read error: a much more frequent sequence differs by one nucleotide. The CDR3 bases are TGTGCCAGCAGCTTACGGGAGAACACTGAAGCTTTCTTT. It encodes CASSLRENTEAFF. V and J are TRBV11-2 and TRBJ1-1, with D unclear. The CDR3 covers 13 residues. Germline values: CDR1 SGHAT, CDR2 FQNNGV. The V gene lost 2 bases and the J gene lost 1 base, with 5 bases spanning the gap.

The rearrangement joins TRBV9 to TRBJ2-7, with D possibly TRBD2 on 6 matching bases. Trimming shortened V by 0 bases and J by 2 bases, and 9 bases separated the two germline ends. Germline CDR1 is SGDLS and CDR2 is YYNGEE. The CDR3 has 14 amino acids. The CDR3 spells CASSVVLAAYEQYF. CDR3 DNA sequence: TGTGCCAGCAGCGTAGTACTAGCCGCCTACGAGCAGTACTTC.

Only one count was recorded for this clone. This chain links TRBV6-5 with TRBJ2-1; 7 positions match TRBD2. With V trimmed by 8 bases and J by 5 bases, 3 bases remained unmatched. The CDR3 is made up of 12 amino acids. Germline CDR1 is MNHEY and CDR2 is SVGAGI. In DNA form, the CDR3 reads TGTGCCAGCCGGGACTACAACAATGAGCAGTTCTTC. Amino acid sequence: CASRDYNNEQFF.

This chain links TRBV4-2 with TRBJ2-4; TRBD2 matches 7 bases. Trimming took 1 base from V and 8 from J; bases not matched to a gene: 5. Germline loops: CDR1 LGHNA, CDR2 YNFKEQ. The CDR3 is 14 amino acids. The chain's CDR3 is CASSQVGGGDIQYF. CDR3 DNA: TGTGCCAGCAGCCAAGTCGGGGGAGGGGACATTCAGTACTTC.

This clone was seen more than once but under ten times. CDR3 amino acids: CASSGVEISGNTIYF. The CDR3 coding sequence is TGTGCCAGCAGCGGAGTTGAGATTTCTGGAAACACCATATATTTT. The chain combines TRBV6-5 with TRBJ1-3; D call uncertain. The V gene's germline CDR1 is MNHEY and CDR2 SVGAGI. Trimming stripped 6 bases from V and 1 base from J, with 13 bases between. The CDR3 length is 15 residues.

The rearrangement uses TRBV6-7 and TRBJ1-3; no clear D gene. TRBV6-7 is an ORF, and what it does is uncertain. The CDR3 sequence is 19 residues long. Trimming removed 1 base from V and 0 bases from J, with 19 bases in between. CDR3: CASSYWAEPIPLSGNTIYF. The CDR3 coding sequence is TGTGCCAGCAGTTACTGGGCAGAACCCATACCCCTCTCTGGAAACACCATATATTTT.

This chain connects TRBV24-1 to TRBJ1-5; D remains unclear. V was shortened by 5 bases and J by 0 bases, with 10 bases between the two germline ends. The CDR3 spans 15 residues. Germline V gene data show CDR1 as KGHDR and CDR2 as SFDVKD. The CDR3 region has the DNA TGTGCCACCAGTGCGGCGGGGTATAGCAATCAGCCCCAGCATTTT. Protein: CATSAAGYSNQPQHF.

V gene TRBV5-1 combines with J gene TRBJ2-7; D gene uncertain. This CDR3 is 13 amino acids long. Trimming removed 0 bases from V and 4 bases from J, with 8 bases in between. Germline CDR1 and CDR2: SGHRS and YFSETQ. The CDR3 protein is CASSLDPVYEQYF. CDR3 DNA: TGCGCCAGCAGCTTGGATCCCGTATACGAGCAGTACTTC.

The chain is built from TRBV5-1 and TRBJ2-7, with a weak D call TRBD1 (8 bases). V lost 3 bases and J lost 3, with 19 bases in between. The germline V gene has CDR1 SGHRS and CDR2 YFSETQ. The CDR3 is made up of 16 amino acids. CDR3 bases: TGCGCCAGCAGCTCCGGGGGGACAGGTCTTGTCTACGAGCAGTACTTC. Translated, it gives CASSSGGTGLVYEQYF.

The gene calls are TRBV18 and TRBJ1-5; 8 bases agree with TRBD1. J gave up 4 bases and V 4 bases, and 3 bases lay outside the gene matches. Per the germline V gene, CDR1 is KGHSH and CDR2 is LQKENI. CDR3 length: 14 residues. Here the CDR3 DNA reads TGTGCCAGCTCACGAGACAGGGGTAATCAGCCCCAGCATTTT. Protein product: CASSRDRGNQPQHF.

The CDR3 region is CASSAIGTGTGNIQYF. Here the CDR3 DNA reads TGTGCCAGCAGTGCGATAGGGACAGGGACGGGAAACATTCAGTACTTC. This sequence joins TRBV25-1 and TRBJ2-4; 9 bases line up with TRBD1. The CDR3 loop spans 16 amino acids. Unmatched junction bases numbered 10, after V lost 4 bases and J lost 6 bases. Germline CDR1 and CDR2: MGHDK and SYGVNS.